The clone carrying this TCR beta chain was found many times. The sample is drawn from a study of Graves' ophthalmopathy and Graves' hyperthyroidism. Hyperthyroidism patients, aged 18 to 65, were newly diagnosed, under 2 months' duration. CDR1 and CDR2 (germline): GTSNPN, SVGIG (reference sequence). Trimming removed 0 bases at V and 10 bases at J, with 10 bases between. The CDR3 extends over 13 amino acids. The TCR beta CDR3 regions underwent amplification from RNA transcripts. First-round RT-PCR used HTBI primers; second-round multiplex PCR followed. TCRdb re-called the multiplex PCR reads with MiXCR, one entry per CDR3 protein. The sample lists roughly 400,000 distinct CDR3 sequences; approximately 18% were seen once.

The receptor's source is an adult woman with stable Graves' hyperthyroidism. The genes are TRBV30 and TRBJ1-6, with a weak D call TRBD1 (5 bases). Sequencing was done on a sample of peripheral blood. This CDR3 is CAWSVGGTSPLHF. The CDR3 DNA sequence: TGTGCCTGGAGTGTGGGAGGGACCTCACCCCTCCACTTT.